The sequence of this T cell receptor (beta chain) was determined in a study of T cell responses to AZD1222 COVID-19 vaccine. Points on this clone: The antigen remains unidentified.

The ends lost 5 bases at V and 12 bases at J; junction bases unmatched: 7. The CDR3 contains 13 residues. In germline, CDR1 is SGHNT, CDR2 YENEEA. Profiling relied on immunoSEQ multiplex PCR, and the TCRdb table lists in-frame clones only, not all of them. The sample carries about 130,000 clones, just over 85% recorded once. Study observations and caveats: Vaccine-related CD4 TCRs covered spike, predominating at 160-218 and 743-854. Unmutated regions of variants are reportedly targeted by nearly half of spike-specific TCRs. Clonal diversity may have been underestimated in mostly white British donors. All repertoire sampling was performed exclusively after the peak T cell response.

The chain recombines TRBV11-3 with TRBJ1-6; 7 positions match TRBD1. The sequence came from an adult in good health. The sequences come from peripheral blood, collected on day 0 of MenACWY control vaccination. The CDR3 nucleotides are TGTGCCAGCAGCCAAGGACAGGAGGAACCCCTCCACTTT. Translated: CASSQGQEEPLHF.